Detailed here is one T cell receptor (beta chain). This record belongs to a study of T-cell memory formation after mild COVID-19. Between the trimmed V and J ends, which lost 1 base and 4 bases, there was a span of 10 bases. The CDR3 consists of 14 residues. Germline V gives CDR1 LGHNA, CDR2 YNFKEQ. TCRdb re-derived calls from the 5' RACE reads in MiXCR, one entry per CDR3 protein. Of about 320,000 distinct CDR3 sequences detected, approximately 14% appear once; the ten largest clones hold 21%. This TCR was recovered from a young man who had mild COVID-19 (a few samples of this study predate the infection). Cell type and time point are not known. The V gene is TRBV4-2, the J gene TRBJ2-5; D call uncertain. The sample taken for sequencing was PBMCs or a T cell subset sorted from them (not recorded which). This CDR3 is CASSQVELPETQYF. For the CDR3, the DNA is TGTGCCAGCAGCCAAGTTGAGCTCCCAGAGACCCAGTACTTC.